This T cell receptor beta chain was documented in a study of T cell changes during pregnancy in multiple sclerosis. Per the germline V gene, CDR1 is SGHDT and CDR2 is YYEEEE. The CDR3 sequence is 12 residues long. V was pared by 2 bases and J by 8 bases, with 10 bases between. Sequencing was performed with immunoSEQ multiplex PCR; in TCRdb, only in-frame clones are kept and a portion is missing. Of more than 45,000 clones listed, around 94% are singletons. The gene calls are TRBV5-6 and TRBJ1-2; the D is unclear. The source of this sequence is a female donor with multiple sclerosis, enrolled in a pregnancy study. The source was CD4+ T cells from peripheral blood mononuclear cells, collected in the first trimester of pregnancy. The CDR3 coding sequence is TGTGCCAGCAGCTTTCCCCAGTTGGGCTACACCTTC. It is translated as CASSFPQLGYTF. Combining the CDR3 with reference TRBV5-6 and TRBJ1-2 gives the whole variable domain DAGVTQSPTHLIKTRGQQVTLRCSPKSGHDTVSWYQQALGQGPQFIFQYYEEEERQRGNFPDRFSGHQFPNYSSELNVNALLLGDSALYLCASSFPQLGYTFGSGTRLTVV.